The present T cell receptor beta chain was sequenced within a study of blood T cell repertoires in COVID-19. This clone appeared a few times. The CDR3 extends over 17 amino acids. Germline V gene lookup returns CDR1 SSHAT and CDR2 FNYEAQ (reference sequence). The V and J ends lost 1 base and 1 base, in that order; junction bases with no gene match: 2. The assay was immunoSEQ multiplex PCR, and TCRdb's table has in-frame clones only and misses some. The sample shows about 150,000 clones, about three quarters of them seen only once. V gene TRBV7-7 combines with J gene TRBJ2-1; 12 bases align to TRBD2. The receptor's source is an elderly man with acute or convalescent COVID-19. Sequencing was performed on peripheral blood. CDR3 sequence (DNA): TGTGCCAGCAGCTTAGGCGGACTAGCGGGGTCCTACAATGAGCAGTTCTTC. This translates into CASSLGGLAGSYNEQFF.